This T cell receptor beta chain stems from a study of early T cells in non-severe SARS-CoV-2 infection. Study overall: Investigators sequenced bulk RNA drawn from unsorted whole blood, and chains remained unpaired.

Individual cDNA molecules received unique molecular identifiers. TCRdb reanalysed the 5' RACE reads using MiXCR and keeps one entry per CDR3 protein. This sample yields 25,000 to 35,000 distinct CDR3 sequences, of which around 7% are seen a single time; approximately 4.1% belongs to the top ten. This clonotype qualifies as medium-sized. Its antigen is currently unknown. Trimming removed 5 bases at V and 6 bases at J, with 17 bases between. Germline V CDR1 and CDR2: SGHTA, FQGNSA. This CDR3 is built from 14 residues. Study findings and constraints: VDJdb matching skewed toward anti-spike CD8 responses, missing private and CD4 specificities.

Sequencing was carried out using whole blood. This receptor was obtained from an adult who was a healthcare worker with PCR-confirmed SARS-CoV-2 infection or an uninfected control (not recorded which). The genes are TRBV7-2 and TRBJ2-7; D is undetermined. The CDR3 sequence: CASSLLTRAAEQYF. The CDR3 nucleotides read TGTGCCAGCAGCCTATTGACCCGCGCGGCCGAGCAGTACTTC.